Below, 21 T cell receptor beta chains from the same sample are listed, as sequenced in a study of T-cell memory formation after mild COVID-19. One entry per CDR3 protein results from TCRdb running MiXCR on the 5' RACE reads. Of roughly 500,000 distinct CDR3 sequences listed, 20% are singletons. Sequenced material: PBMCs or a T cell subset sorted from them (not recorded which). The source of these receptors is an adult woman who had mild COVID-19 (a few samples of this study predate the infection). Cell type and time point are not known.

V is TRBV5-1 and J is TRBJ2-7, with D tentatively TRBD2 (7 bases). Per the germline V gene, CDR1 is SGHRS and CDR2 is YFSETQ. Between the trimmed V and J ends, which lost 4 bases and 5 bases, there was a span of 16 bases. CDR3 size: 14 residues. Here the CDR3 DNA reads TGCGCCAGCAGCCGGGGGGCTGGGACGGACGAGCAGTACTTC. This translates into CASSRGAGTDEQYF.

Only a few counts were recorded for this clonotype. The chain combines TRBV28 with TRBJ2-7, with TRBD1 matching 8 bases. Germline CDR1 and CDR2: MDHEN and SYDVKM. Trimming at V came to 5 bases and at J to 1 base, leaving 13 bases not matched to a gene. The CDR3 length is 17 residues. CDR3 sequence (DNA): TGTGCCAGCAGTCCCCGGAAAACGGGACAGGCATCCTACGAGCAGTACTTC. Its translation: CASSPRKTGQASYEQYF.

This clonotype was counted a few times. The CDR3 spells CATSQGSGSRDEQFF. For the CDR3, the DNA is TGTGCCACCAGTCAGGGTAGCGGGAGTAGGGATGAGCAGTTCTTC. The V and J genes are TRBV24-1 and TRBJ2-1; 9 bases line up with TRBD2. Germline V gene sequence: CDR1 KGHDR, CDR2 SFDVKD. The CDR3 covers 15 residues. V trimming: 6 bases; J trimming: 8 bases; junction bases outside the gene matches: 10.

The rearrangement joins TRBV19 to TRBJ1-2; maybe TRBD1 (5 bases). CDR3 length: 12 residues. Trimming stripped 2 bases from V and 4 bases from J, with 5 bases between. The germline gives CDR1 LNHDA, CDR2 SQIVND (reference sequence). CDR3 in amino acids: CASSIQGYGYTF. Written as DNA, the CDR3 is TGTGCCAGTAGTATACAGGGCTATGGCTACACCTTC.

V usage is TRBV12-3 or TRBV12-4 and J usage is TRBJ1-2, with 8 bases matching TRBD1. The CDR3 length is 16 residues. V lost 5 bases, J lost 3 bases, and 11 bases stayed unmatched. CDR3 nucleotide sequence: TGTGCCAGCAGTCCCTTTCGGACAGGGTCGGACTATGGCTACACCTTC. Translating it yields CASSPFRTGSDYGYTF.

The chain uses TRBV7-9 and TRBJ2-5; 8 bases agree with TRBD2. Germline V CDR1 and CDR2: SEHNR, FQNEAQ (reference sequence). J lost 3 bases, V lost 3 bases, and 3 bases had no gene match. This CDR3 is 14 amino acids long. Written as DNA, the CDR3 is TGTGCCAGCAGCTTGCGGGGGGTCGAAGAGACCCAGTACTTC. This sequence encodes CASSLRGVEETQYF.

There are a few counts of this clonotype. The CDR3 coding sequence is TGTGCCAGCTCCCCCCGGGGCGATGAGCAGTTCTTC. Translating gives CASSPRGDEQFF. The rearrangement links TRBV18 to TRBJ2-1; D is possibly TRBD1 or TRBD2 (5 bases each). Germline CDR1 KGHSH, CDR2 LQKENI. V lost 6 bases, J lost 8 bases, and 11 bases lay in between. The CDR3 has 12 residues.

The gene calls are TRBV4-3 and TRBJ2-2, with TRBD2 matching 10 bases. This CDR3 contains 17 residues. The trim removed 10 bases at V and 2 bases at J, leaving 13 bases unmatched. CDR1 and CDR2 from the germline V gene are LGHNA and YSLEER. The CDR3 here is CATHPSGSGFNTGELFF. The CDR3 DNA follows: TGCGCCACCCATCCTAGCGGGAGCGGGTTCAACACCGGGGAGCTGTTTTTT.

The chain is built from TRBV12-3 or TRBV12-4 and TRBJ2-1, with 10 bases that match TRBD2. The CDR3 is made up of 18 amino acids. The ends lost 3 bases at V and 4 bases at J; junction bases unmatched: 12. In nucleotides, the CDR3 is TGTGCCAGCAGTTTCTCGTACCGAGGACTAGCGGAGTACAATGAGCAGTTCTTC. This sequence encodes CASSFSYRGLAEYNEQFF.

This clonotype was detected a few times. The CDR3 nucleotides read TGTGCCAGCACCCTCCCCCACAGGCCCTTCGAGCAGTACTTC. Protein product: CASTLPHRPFEQYF. The chain employs TRBV12-3 or TRBV12-4 and TRBJ2-7; TRBD1 might be the D (5 bases). This CDR3 has 14 residues. V gave up 7 bases and J gave up 6 bases, with 19 bases separating them.

This clonotype was seen ten or more times. J is TRBJ1-1 and V is TRBV5-1, with 7 bases aligning to TRBD1. With V trimmed by 0 bases and J by 4 bases, 3 bases remained unmatched. The germline CDR1 and CDR2 sequences are SGHRS and YFSETQ. The CDR3 has 14 amino acids. The CDR3: CASSLASGGTEAFF. DNA of the CDR3: TGCGCCAGCAGCTTGGCCTCAGGGGGCACTGAAGCTTTCTTT.

This clonotype has more than one count but fewer than ten. The chain joins TRBV5-5 to TRBJ2-2; the D gene is possibly TRBD1 (6 bases). V was clipped by 2 bases and J by 7 bases, with 12 bases between them. Germline CDR1 reads SGHKS; CDR2 reads YYEKEE (reference sequence). This CDR3 region has 14 residues. This CDR3 is CASSFQGMHGELFF. In nucleotides, the CDR3 is TGTGCCAGCAGCTTCCAGGGGATGCACGGGGAGCTGTTTTTT.

This clonotype was observed a few times. This chain uses TRBV5-1 with TRBJ1-1; maybe TRBD1 (5 bases). The CDR3 extends over 15 amino acids. Germline values: CDR1 SGHRS, CDR2 YFSETQ. V lost 2 bases to trimming and J lost 0 bases, with 11 bases between them. CDR3 amino acids: CASSFGGVMNTEAFF. CDR3 sequence (DNA): TGCGCCAGCAGCTTCGGGGGAGTCATGAACACTGAAGCTTTCTTT.

This clonotype was seen many times. J is TRBJ2-6 and V is TRBV21-1; the table's D call, TRBD1, was not checked against the DNA. TRBV21-1 is a recognized pseudogene. The CDR3 runs to 19 residues. The CDR3 nucleotides read TGTGCCAGCAGCAAAGAGAGAGGGGCAGGGTACTCTGGGGCCAACGTCCTGACTTTC. Its protein product is CASSKERGAGYSGANVLTF.

This clonotype showed up just a few times. The V gene is TRBV29-1, the J gene TRBJ2-1, with TRBD2 as a possible D gene (6 bases). V was clipped by 1 base and J by 10 bases, with 20 bases between them. CDR3 length: 15 amino acids. Germline loops: CDR1 SQVTM, CDR2 ANQGSEA. In nucleotides, the CDR3 is TGCAGCGTTGAAGGTCAGGGACTGGCAATTGAAGAGCAGTTCTTC. Protein product: CSVEGQGLAIEEQFF.

This clonotype was counted once. The chain carries TRBV30 and TRBJ1-5, with a possible D match to TRBD1 (6 bases). The CDR3 contains 17 residues. The ends were cut back, 1 base at V and 0 bases at J, with 16 bases in the middle. The V gene's germline CDR1 is GTSNPN and CDR2 SVGIG (reference sequence). DNA of the CDR3: TGTGCCTGGAGTGGGAGGCAGGGGATTTATAGCAATCAGCCCCAGCATTTT. Translated: CAWSGRQGIYSNQPQHF.

This chain joins TRBV12-3 or TRBV12-4 and TRBJ1-2, with 10 bases lining up with TRBD1. The CDR3 runs 15 residues. The ends lost 1 base at V and 5 bases at J; junction bases unmatched: 4. DNA of the CDR3: TGTGCCAGCAGTTTAGGGGACAGGGGAAAGTATGGCTACACCTTC. It codes for CASSLGDRGKYGYTF.

The rearrangement uses TRBV28 and TRBJ1-5; unclear D gene. CDR1 MDHEN and CDR2 SYDVKM come from the germline V gene. V was shortened by 2 bases and J by 1 base, with 9 bases between the two germline ends. This CDR3 has 15 amino acids. The CDR3 DNA reads TGTGCCAGCAGTTTACGGTCCCGCAGCAATCAGCCCCAGCATTTT. Translated: CASSLRSRSNQPQHF.

V and J are TRBV10-3 and TRBJ2-7; possibly TRBD1 for D (5 bases). The CDR3 extends over 17 amino acids. Germline loops: CDR1 ENHRY, CDR2 SYGVKD. V was cut by 2 bases and J by 7 bases, with 24 bases left in between. The CDR3 reads CAISEPDQGWGPGEQYF. The CDR3 bases are TGTGCCATCAGTGAGCCAGATCAGGGATGGGGCCCCGGGGAGCAGTACTTC.

This clonotype was detected a few times. The rearrangement uses TRBV3-1 and TRBJ2-1; possible D gene TRBD2, 6 bases. The CDR3 extends over 16 amino acids. Per the germline V gene, CDR1 is LGHDT and CDR2 is YNNKEL (reference sequence). The V end was cut by 1 base, the J end by 5 bases, with 15 bases between. Written as DNA, the CDR3 is TGTGCCAGCAGCCAAGTAGCGGTAGGGAGAGACAATGAGCAGTTCTTC. This translates into CASSQVAVGRDNEQFF.

This clonotype has a handful of counts. The V and J genes are TRBV2 and TRBJ2-3; 14 bases agree with TRBD2. V was pared by 6 bases and J by 0 bases, with 5 bases of the junction left unmatched. Germline CDR1 SNHLY, CDR2 FYNNEI. The CDR3 contains 17 residues. CDR3 region: CASRRLAGGPSTDTQYF. The CDR3 region has the DNA TGTGCCAGCAGGAGACTAGCGGGGGGGCCCAGCACAGATACGCAGTATTTT.